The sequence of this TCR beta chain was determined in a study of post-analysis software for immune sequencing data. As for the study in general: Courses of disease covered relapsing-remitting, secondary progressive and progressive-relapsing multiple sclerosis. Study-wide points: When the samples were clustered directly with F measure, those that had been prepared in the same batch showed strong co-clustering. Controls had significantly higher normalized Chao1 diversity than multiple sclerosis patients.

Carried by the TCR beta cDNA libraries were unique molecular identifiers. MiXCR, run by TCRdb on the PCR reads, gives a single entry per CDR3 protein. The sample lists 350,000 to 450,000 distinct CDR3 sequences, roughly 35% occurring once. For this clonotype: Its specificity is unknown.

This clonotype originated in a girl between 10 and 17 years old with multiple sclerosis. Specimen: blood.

The CDR3 sequence is CASSYSGLASSYNEQFF. The DNA for the CDR3 is TGTGCCAGCAGTTACTCAGGACTAGCGAGCTCCTACAATGAGCAGTTCTTC. The chain links TRBV6-2 or TRBV6-3 to TRBJ2-1, with 9 bases that match TRBD2. This CDR3 comprises 17 residues. J gave up 0 bases and V 0 bases, and 3 bases lay outside the gene matches. Germline V gives CDR1 MNHEY, CDR2 SVGEGT.